The entry that follows covers one TCR beta chain sequence. These data belong to a study of human T cells and chemical hapten exposure. Time point of the sample: patch test 3, about 24 weeks after DPC sensitization. Treatment in this sample: therapeutic diphenylcyclopropenone sensitization with weekly scalp DPC. The total RNA was obtained from whole blood that was not fractionated. V was pared by 5 bases and J by 1 base, with 3 bases of the junction left unmatched. The germline V gene encodes CDR1 ENHRY and CDR2 SYGVKD. This CDR3 contains 14 residues. The library gave individual cDNA molecules unique molecular identifiers. In the original workflow: Samples held a median of approximately 96,000 TCRs, range about 23,224–690,600. A single record per CDR3 protein comes from TCRdb applying MiXCR to the RACE reads. In this record, the V and J calls reflect TCRdb's handling and not the investigators' own analysis. The data show about 200,000 distinct CDR3 sequences, under 30% seen once.

The chain is built from TRBV10-3 and TRBJ1-1; 8 bases fit TRBD1. The TCR originated in a middle-aged woman with alopecia areata. Some clones in this sample may be carry-over from other donors' samples. The input for sequencing was whole blood, taken in connection with sensitization to the hapten diphenylcyclopropenone (DPC). In DNA, the CDR3 is TGTGCCATCAGTTACGGACAGGGGAACACTGAAGCTTTCTTT. Protein sequence: CAISYGQGNTEAFF.